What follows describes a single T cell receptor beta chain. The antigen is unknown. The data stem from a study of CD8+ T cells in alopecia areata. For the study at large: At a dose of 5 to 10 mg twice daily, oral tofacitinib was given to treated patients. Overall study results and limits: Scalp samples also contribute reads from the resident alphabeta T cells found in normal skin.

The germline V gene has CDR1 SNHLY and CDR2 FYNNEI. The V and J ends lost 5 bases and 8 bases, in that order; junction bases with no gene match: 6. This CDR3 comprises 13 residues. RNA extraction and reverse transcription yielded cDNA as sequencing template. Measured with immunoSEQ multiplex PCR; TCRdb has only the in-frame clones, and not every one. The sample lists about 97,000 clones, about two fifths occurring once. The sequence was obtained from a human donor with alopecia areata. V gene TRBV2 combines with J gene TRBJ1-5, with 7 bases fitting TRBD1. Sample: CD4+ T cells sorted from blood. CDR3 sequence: CASSKQGREPQHF. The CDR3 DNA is TGTGCCAGCAGTAAACAGGGGAGGGAGCCCCAGCATTTT.